This TCR beta chain was recovered during a study of blood T cell repertoires in COVID-19. Original methodology: Reference gene primer amplification in the assay estimated nucleated cell counts. Method: immunoSEQ multiplex PCR; TCRdb's copy keeps in-frame clones and lacks some. That table furnishes V, J and clone size, whereas the DNA furnished D and trimming. The sample carries about 220,000 clones, just over 85% recorded once. Cohorts were determined from participant-reported clinical history. The CDR3 loop spans 16 amino acids. Germline V gene data show CDR1 as MNHEY and CDR2 as SVGEGT. After removal of 5 bases from V and 4 bases from J, the junction contained 12 bases not matched to a gene.

J is TRBJ1-2 and V is TRBV6-2 or TRBV6-3, with 8 nucleotides matching TRBD1. This sequence originates from a woman aged 40 to 50 with acute COVID-19. Sequenced sample: PBMCs or T cells enriched from blood (not recorded which). In DNA, the CDR3 is TGTGCCAGCAGTCCCCACCGACAGGGGCCTTCCTATGGCTACACCTTC. Translated: CASSPHRQGPSYGYTF.